Below, 31 T cell receptor beta chains from the same sample are listed, as sequenced in a study of glioma-infiltrating T cells after dendritic cell vaccination. Time point given: after dendritic cell vaccination, including at tumor progression/relapse. Method: immunoSEQ multiplex PCR; TCRdb's copy keeps in-frame clones and lacks some. In the table there are about 24,000 clones, 85% to 90% of which are singletons. This material consisted of blood, taken after dendritic cell vaccination. These receptor sequences come from a human donor with glioblastoma.

CDR3 protein: CASSLPGHNEKLFF. The DNA for the CDR3 is TGTGCCAGCAGCCTACCCGGACATAATGAAAAACTGTTTTTT. The genes are TRBV5-4 and TRBJ1-4, with D possibly TRBD1 on 5 matching bases. The CDR3 contains 14 residues. Trimming stripped 4 bases from V and 4 bases from J, with 11 bases between. Looked up from germline, CDR1 is SGHNT and CDR2 is YYREEE (reference sequence).

V is TRBV7-9 and J is TRBJ2-7, with D uncertain. Germline CDR1 reads SEHNR; CDR2 reads FQNEAQ (reference sequence). There are 12 residues in the CDR3. V was pared by 3 bases and J by 2 bases, with 5 bases between. The CDR3 region is CASSFSPYEQYF. The CDR3, as DNA: TGTGCCAGCAGCTTCTCTCCCTACGAGCAGTACTTC.

The chain employs TRBV15 and TRBJ1-5; 10 bases line up with TRBD1. J gave up 4 bases and V 0 bases, and 3 bases lay outside the gene matches. The CDR3 is 16 amino acids. CDR1 and CDR2 from the germline V gene are LNHNV and YYDKDF (reference sequence). The CDR3 coding sequence is TGTGCCACCAGCAGAGATCGGGGACAGGGGAATCAGCCCCAGCATTTT. Its translation: CATSRDRGQGNQPQHF. The full variable domain, in which reference TRBV15 and TRBJ1-5 provide the parts outside the CDR3, is DAMVIQNPRYQVTQFGKPVTLSCSQTLNHNVMYWYQQKSSQAPKLLFHYYDKDFNNEADTPDNFQSRRPNTSFCFLDIRSPGLGDTAMYLCATSRDRGQGNQPQHFGDGTRLSIL.

The rearrangement links TRBV5-4 to TRBJ1-1; D gene unclear. This CDR3 comprises 13 residues. The ends were cut back, 0 bases at V and 3 bases at J, with 6 bases in the middle. The germline V gene encodes CDR1 SGHNT and CDR2 YYREEE (reference sequence). The CDR3: CASSLVPDTEAFF. The CDR3 DNA reads as TGTGCCAGCAGCTTGGTACCGGACACTGAAGCTTTCTTT.

This chain joins TRBV6-1 and TRBJ2-1, with D possibly being TRBD1 (6 bases). V lost 4 bases and J 0 bases, leaving 19 bases between the germline ends. Germline-derived CDR1 and CDR2 are MNHNS and SASEGT. The CDR3 contains 18 residues. This CDR3 is CASSALAGRGSSYNEQFF. CDR3 sequence (DNA): TGTGCCAGCAGTGCCCTCGCCGGAAGGGGGAGCTCCTACAATGAGCAGTTCTTC.

The rearrangement links TRBV21-1 to TRBJ2-7; TRBD2, the table's D call, lacks a check against the DNA. TRBV21-1 is an annotated pseudogene. The CDR3 is 15 residues long. CDR3 nucleotide sequence: TGTGCCAGCTCTAGGGAAGCGGGGAGCTCCTACGAGCAGTACTTC. Translating gives CASSREAGSSYEQYF.

The rearrangement uses TRBV7-8 and TRBJ1-6; TRBD1 matches 7 bases. Germline assignment: CDR1 SGHVS and CDR2 FQNEAQ. The CDR3 extends over 15 amino acids. The V gene end was trimmed by 5 bases and the J gene end by 14 bases; junction bases not matched to a gene: 15. CDR3 sequence (DNA): TGTGCCAGCAGCCCCTATAAACAGGGGACGGGAACCCTCCACTTT. Translated, it gives CASSPYKQGTGTLHF.

This chain connects TRBV4-2 to TRBJ2-3; TRBD1 matches at 8 bases. CDR3 length equals 15 residues. V was pared by 3 bases and J by 2 bases, with 4 bases of the junction left unmatched. The germline gives CDR1 LGHNA, CDR2 YNFKEQ. Written as DNA, the CDR3 is TGTGCCAGCAGCCACGGACAGGGAGACACAGATACGCAGTATTTT. This sequence encodes CASSHGQGDTDTQYF.

Remarks on this clone: Other DNA sequences within the sample encode an identical CDR3. The rearrangement joins TRBV14 to TRBJ1-6, with a tentative D call TRBD1 (6 bases). Germline V gene sequence: CDR1 SGHDN, CDR2 FVKESK. Trimming took off 3 bases at V and 13 bases at J, with 13 bases between the two ends. The CDR3 sequence is 13 residues long. CDR3 sequence: CASSQTGLSPLHF. The CDR3 DNA follows: TGTGCCAGCAGCCAGACAGGATTGTCCCCCCTCCACTTT. Complete variable domain (other parts from reference TRBV14 and TRBJ1-6): EAGVTQFPSHSVIEKGQTVTLRCDPISGHDNLYWYRRVMGKEIKFLLHFVKESKQDESGMPNNRFLAERTGGTYSTLKVQPAELEDSGVYFCASSQTGLSPLHFGNGTRLTVT.

The rearrangement links TRBV7-8 to TRBJ2-3, with TRBD2 matching over 8 bases. Germline V CDR1 and CDR2: SGHVS, FQNEAQ. Trimming took 0 bases from V and 8 from J; bases not matched to a gene: 10. This CDR3 has 16 residues. CDR3 amino acids: CASSLAFSGAPGTQYF. CDR3 coding DNA: TGTGCCAGCAGCTTAGCGTTTAGCGGGGCGCCCGGTACGCAGTATTTT.

This chain uses TRBV7-2 with TRBJ2-1, with 12 bases lining up with TRBD2. CDR1 SGHTA and CDR2 FQGNSA come from the germline V gene. The CDR3 is 16 amino acids. V lost 5 bases, J lost 8 bases, and 10 bases stayed unmatched. The CDR3 bases are TGTGCCAGCAGCAATTCTAGCGGGGGGGCTCGATATGAGCAGTTCTTC. Its translation: CASSNSSGGARYEQFF.

The J gene is TRBJ1-2, the V gene TRBV6-5; D unresolved. This CDR3 is 15 amino acids long. Germline values: CDR1 MNHEY, CDR2 SVGAGI. Deletions cut 4 bases from V and 3 bases from J, with 15 bases between. The CDR3 DNA sequence: TGTGCCAGCAGTTTTATCAGGAACTCACACTATGGCTACACCTTC. Translation gives CASSFIRNSHYGYTF.

V and J are TRBV6-1 and TRBJ2-2, with 8 bases lining up with TRBD2. The CDR3 is made up of 16 amino acids. V gave up 3 bases and J gave up 1 base; unmatched junction bases: 4. Germline V gene data show CDR1 as MNHNS and CDR2 as SASEGT. Written as DNA, the CDR3 is TGTGCCAGCAGTGAGGGTAGCGGGGTGAACACCGGGGAGCTGTTTTTT. The encoded protein is CASSEGSGVNTGELFF.

The CDR3 is CASRLAGGIPVEYF. In DNA, the CDR3 is TGTGCCAGCAGACTAGCGGGGGGGATACCAGTTGAGTACTTC. The chain employs TRBV5-4 and TRBJ2-7, with 13 positions matching TRBD2. The CDR3 runs 14 residues. Germline-derived CDR1 and CDR2 are SGHNT and YYREEE (reference sequence). Unmatched junction bases numbered 10, after V lost 5 bases and J lost 11 bases.

This clone counts as large. The chain has TRBV4-2 and TRBJ2-5; TRBD2 agrees at 8 bases. The V segment lost 3 bases and the J segment 4 bases; nucleotides outside the gene matches: 13. Germline CDR1 and CDR2: LGHNA and YNFKEQ. The CDR3 spans 17 residues. CDR3 protein: CASSQARGADARETQYF. In DNA, the CDR3 is TGTGCCAGCAGCCAGGCGCGGGGGGCCGATGCCAGAGAGACCCAGTACTTC.

This clone was observed once. The chain combines TRBV15 with TRBJ1-6; D gene ambiguous. Germline values: CDR1 LNHNV, CDR2 YYDKDF (reference sequence). V gave up 3 bases and J gave up 6 bases, with 6 bases separating them. This CDR3 comprises 13 residues. CDR3 nucleotide sequence: TGTGCCACCAGCAGGATCAGTAATTCACCCCTCCACTTT. It codes for CATSRISNSPLHF.

This chain uses TRBV9 with TRBJ2-3; no definite D call. V shed 0 bases and J shed 2 bases, with 13 bases lying between them. The CDR3 has 16 residues. Germline lookup yields CDR1 SGDLS and CDR2 YYNGEE. The CDR3, as DNA: TGTGCCAGCAGCGTAGTGGGCTGGCCGAACACAGATACGCAGTATTTT. Protein product: CASSVVGWPNTDTQYF.

The gene calls are TRBV2 and TRBJ2-5, with D hard to call. Per germline, CDR1 SNHLY and CDR2 FYNNEI. The CDR3 is made up of 10 amino acids. Trimming took off 7 bases at V and 5 bases at J, with 5 bases between the two ends. CDR3 in amino acids: CASTRETQYF. CDR3 bases: TGTGCCAGCACTCGTGAGACCCAGTACTTC. The whole variable domain, filled in from reference TRBV2 and TRBJ2-5, reads EPEVTQTPSHQVTQMGQEVILRCVPISNHLYFYWYRQILGQKVEFLVSFYNNEISEKSEIFDDQFSVERPDGSNFTLKIRSTKLEDSAMYFCASTRETQYFGPGTRLLVL.

The V and J genes are TRBV10-3 and TRBJ2-3; D may be TRBD2 (5 bases). This CDR3 region has 13 residues. Germline assignment: CDR1 ENHRY and CDR2 SYGVKD. Trimming pared 6 bases from V and 0 bases from J, leaving 7 bases between. The CDR3 is CAIRGRSTDTQYF. The CDR3 coding sequence is TGTGCCATCAGGGGGAGAAGCACAGATACGCAGTATTTT.

Only one count was recorded for this clone. The chain is built from TRBV2 and TRBJ2-5, with 9 bases that match TRBD2. The CDR3 runs to 15 residues. V was pared by 1 base and J by 5 bases, with 5 bases of the junction left unmatched. The germline CDR1 and CDR2 sequences are SNHLY and FYNNEI. Here the CDR3 reads CASSEGLAGLETQYF. DNA of the CDR3: TGTGCCAGCAGTGAAGGCCTAGCGGGGCTTGAGACCCAGTACTTC.

The chain is built from TRBV10-2 and TRBJ1-3; a weak D match, TRBD1 (6 bases). The CDR3 loop spans 15 amino acids. V lost 3 bases to trimming and J lost 4 bases, with 13 bases between them. Looked up from germline, CDR1 is WSHSY and CDR2 is SAAADI. CDR3 loop: CASSDPGEYGNTIYF. The CDR3 nucleotides read TGCGCCAGCAGTGACCCAGGGGAGTACGGAAACACCATATATTTT.

This clone was detected a few times. The V call is TRBV30, the J call TRBJ1-4; 10 bases match TRBD1. With V trimmed by 6 bases and J by 8 bases, 9 bases remained unmatched. There are 14 residues in the CDR3. In germline, CDR1 is GTSNPN, CDR2 SVGIG (reference sequence). The CDR3 nucleotides read TGTGCCTGCCAGAAGGGGGGACAGGGGGAAAAACTGTTTTTT. Translation: CACQKGGQGEKLFF.

The chain joins TRBV29-1 to TRBJ2-5, with 8 bases lining up with TRBD1. V trimming: 8 bases; J trimming: 0 bases; junction bases outside the gene matches: 5. CDR1 and CDR2 (germline): SQVTM, ANQGSEA. This CDR3 spans 13 amino acids. The CDR3 here is CSYHRGYQETQYF. CDR3 coding DNA: TGCAGCTACCACAGGGGGTACCAAGAGACCCAGTACTTC.

J is TRBJ1-6 and V is TRBV19; possible D gene TRBD1, 6 bases. From germline, CDR1 is LNHDA and CDR2 SQIVND (reference sequence). There are 16 residues in the CDR3. V was shortened by 6 bases and J by 5 bases, with 17 bases between the two germline ends. The CDR3, as DNA: TGTGCCAGTAGCTCACAGGGAAAGGGGAATAATTCACCCCTCCACTTT. Translating gives CASSSQGKGNNSPLHF.

Only one count was recorded for this clone. CDR3 in DNA: TGCGCCAGCAGCCCTTACAGGGGGTTCACAGATACGCAGTATTTT. Amino acid sequence: CASSPYRGFTDTQYF. The chain employs TRBV4-1 and TRBJ2-3, with 8 bases matching TRBD1. Germline V CDR1 and CDR2: MGHRA, YSYEKL. V was pared by 4 bases and J by 2 bases, with 5 bases of the junction left unmatched. The CDR3 length is 15 residues.

CDR3 coding DNA: TGTGCCAGCAGTTGGGCGACAGGGACGAACACTGAAGCTTTCTTT. It codes for CASSWATGTNTEAFF. This rearrangement joins TRBV5-5 to TRBJ1-1, with 7 bases matching TRBD1. The CDR3 consists of 15 residues. The trim removed 5 bases at V and 1 base at J, leaving 8 bases unmatched. CDR1 SGHKS and CDR2 YYEKEE come from the germline V gene (reference sequence).

CDR3: CASSLGRGRNEQFF. The CDR3 DNA is TGTGCCAGCAGTTTGGGCAGGGGGCGCAATGAGCAGTTCTTC. V is TRBV28 and J is TRBJ2-1; 8 positions agree with TRBD1. The CDR3 consists of 14 residues. Trimming at V came to 3 bases and at J to 6 bases, leaving 4 bases not matched to a gene. From germline, CDR1 is MDHEN and CDR2 SYDVKM.

V gene TRBV2 combines with J gene TRBJ2-5; the D is unclear. Between the trimmed V and J ends, which lost 6 bases and 5 bases, there was a span of 7 bases. There are 11 residues in the CDR3. CDR1 is SNHLY and CDR2 is FYNNEI in the germline V gene. As DNA, the CDR3 is TGTGCCAGCAGCCCGCGGGAGACCCAGTACTTC. Amino acids: CASSPRETQYF. The full variable domain, its missing parts supplied by reference TRBV2 and TRBJ2-5, is EPEVTQTPSHQVTQMGQEVILRCVPISNHLYFYWYRQILGQKVEFLVSFYNNEISEKSEIFDDQFSVERPDGSNFTLKIRSTKLEDSAMYFCASSPRETQYFGPGTRLLVL.

V usage is TRBV12-5 and J usage is TRBJ2-2; TRBD2 might be the D (5 bases). V was trimmed by 2 bases and J by 5 bases, leaving 9 bases between them. In germline, CDR1 is LGHNT, CDR2 FRNRAP. This CDR3 is 14 amino acids long. This CDR3 reads CASGLTSLTGELFF. The CDR3 DNA reads as TGTGCTAGTGGTTTGACTAGTTTGACCGGGGAGCTGTTTTTT. The full variable domain, with the rest looked up from reference TRBV12-5 and TRBJ2-2, is DARVTQTPRHKVTEMGQEVTMRCQPILGHNTVFWYRQTMMQGLELLAYFRNRAPLDDSGMPKDRFSAEMPDATLATLKIQPSEPRDSAVYFCASGLTSLTGELFFGEGSRLTVL.

This CDR3 is CASSPGGGRAETQYF. The DNA of the CDR3 is TGTGCCAGCAGCCCTGGAGGAGGGCGGGCAGAGACCCAGTACTTC. V usage is TRBV7-9 and J usage is TRBJ2-5, with a weak D call TRBD2 (6 bases). CDR1 SEHNR and CDR2 FQNEAQ come from the germline V gene (reference sequence). This CDR3 has 15 residues. V was clipped by 5 bases and J by 4 bases, with 17 bases between them.

The genes are TRBV5-4 and TRBJ2-3; tentatively, D is TRBD1 (5 bases). Per germline, CDR1 SGHNT and CDR2 YYREEE (reference sequence). Trimming pared 3 bases from V and 3 bases from J, leaving 11 bases between. CDR3 size: 14 residues. The CDR3 coding sequence is TGTGCCAGCAGCTCAGGGCAGGCGACAGATACGCAGTATTTT. Its protein product is CASSSGQATDTQYF.